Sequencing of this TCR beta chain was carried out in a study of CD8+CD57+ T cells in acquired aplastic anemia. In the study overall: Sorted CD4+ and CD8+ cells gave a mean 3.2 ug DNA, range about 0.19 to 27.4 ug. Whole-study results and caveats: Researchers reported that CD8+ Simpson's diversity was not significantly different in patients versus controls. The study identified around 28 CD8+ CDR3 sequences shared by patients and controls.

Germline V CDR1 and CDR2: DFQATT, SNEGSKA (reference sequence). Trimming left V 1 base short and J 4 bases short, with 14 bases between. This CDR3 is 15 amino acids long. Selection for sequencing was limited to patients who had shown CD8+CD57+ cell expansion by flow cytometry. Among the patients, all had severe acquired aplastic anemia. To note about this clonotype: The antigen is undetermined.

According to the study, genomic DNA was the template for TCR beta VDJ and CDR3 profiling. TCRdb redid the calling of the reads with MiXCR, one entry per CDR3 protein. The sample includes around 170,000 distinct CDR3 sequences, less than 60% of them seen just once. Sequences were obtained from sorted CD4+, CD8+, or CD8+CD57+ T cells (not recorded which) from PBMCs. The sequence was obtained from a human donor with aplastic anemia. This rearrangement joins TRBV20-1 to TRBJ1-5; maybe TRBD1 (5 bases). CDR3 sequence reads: CSARGSAGINQPQHF. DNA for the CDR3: TGCAGTGCTAGAGGTTCGGCAGGGATTAATCAGCCCCAGCATTTT.